Here is one T cell receptor (beta chain) with its context. Its antigen is not known. This table comes from immunoSEQ multiplex PCR, and its TCRdb copy is limited to in-frame clones, with some not included. This sample has 140,000 or so clones; approximately 90% occur once, and the top ten carry around 5.9%. This record comes from a study of cytomegalovirus exposure and HLA in healthy donors. About the research overall: Per a later analysis, the roughly 700 first-cohort and approximately 120 validation repertoires shared one platform. Study-level points and caveats: Listed as cytomegalovirus-associated were around 160 TCR beta chains. Most sequenced TCRs were rare (though some public TCRs occurred in many donors). For cytomegalovirus status, the classifier reportedly gave diagnoses with high specificity and sensitivity.

Trimming stripped 1 base from V and 0 bases from J, with 13 bases between. CDR3 length: 18 amino acids. CDR1 and CDR2 from the germline V gene are MDHEN and SYDVKM. The gene calls are TRBV28 and TRBJ2-6, with TRBD2 as a possible D gene (5 bases). This receptor was taken from a woman under 40 in good health and CMV-seropositive. Source material: PBMCs. The CDR3, as DNA: TGTGCCAGCAGTTTATCCCCTCTGGCGGGCTCTGGGGCCAACGTCCTGACTTTC. Protein product: CASSLSPLAGSGANVLTF.